This entry is about one T cell receptor beta chain. Sequenced by immunoSEQ multiplex PCR; TCRdb stores in-frame clones only, minus some. The sample has 8,000 to 10,000 clones; 90% to 95% are singletons. The data originate from a study of technical replicates of blood from several donors. The CDR3 loop spans 14 amino acids. Between the trimmed V and J ends, which lost 5 bases and 7 bases, there was a span of 18 bases. Germline V gene lookup returns CDR1 MNHNY and CDR2 SVGAGI (reference sequence). V gene TRBV6-6 combines with J gene TRBJ2-7, with D maybe TRBD1 (6 bases). This receptor was obtained from a human donor in good health. Sequenced sample: PBMCs. CDR3 loop: CASSPGASRGEQYF. DNA of the CDR3: TGTGCCAGCAGTCCCGGGGCTAGCAGGGGTGAGCAGTACTTC.